This T cell receptor beta chain stems from a study of Graves' ophthalmopathy and Graves' hyperthyroidism. Study-wide background: Before any treatment, peripheral blood was taken at the initial diagnosis.

Study results and limitations: Most thyroid-expanded clonotypes exceeding 0.001 frequency were also found in blood. It was with about 71% sensitivity and around 72% specificity that the model predicted ophthalmopathy progression.

The CDR3 has 14 residues. Per germline, CDR1 ENHRY and CDR2 SYGVKD. Investigators amplified TCR beta CDR3 regions from RNA transcripts. Scientists carried out first-round RT-PCR using HTBI primers and then a second-round multiplex PCR. TCRdb analysed the multiplex PCR reads with MiXCR anew, one entry per CDR3 protein. The repertoire holds around 600,000 distinct CDR3 sequences, with 35% to 50% as singletons. This clonotype was seen repeatedly, ten times or more. Its antigen is undetermined. A read error may produce the germline difference seen at one junction end. The sequencing input was peripheral blood. The genes are TRBV10-3 and TRBJ1-5; D may be TRBD1 (5 bases). The sequence was collected from an adult man with Graves' ophthalmopathy. CDR3 loop: CASSEQGPRQPQHF. In nucleotides, the CDR3 is TGTGCCAGCAGTGAGCAGGGTCCAAGGCAGCCCCAGCATTTT.